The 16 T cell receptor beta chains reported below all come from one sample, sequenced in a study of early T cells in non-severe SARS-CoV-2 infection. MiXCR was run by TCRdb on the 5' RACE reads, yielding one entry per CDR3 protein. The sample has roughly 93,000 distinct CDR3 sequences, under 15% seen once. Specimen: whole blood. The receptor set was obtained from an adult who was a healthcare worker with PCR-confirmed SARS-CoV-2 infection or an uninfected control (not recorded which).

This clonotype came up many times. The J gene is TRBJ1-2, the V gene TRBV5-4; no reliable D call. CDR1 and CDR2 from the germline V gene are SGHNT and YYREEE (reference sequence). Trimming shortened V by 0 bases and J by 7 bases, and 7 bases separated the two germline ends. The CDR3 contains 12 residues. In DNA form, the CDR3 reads TGTGCCAGCAGCTTGGGGGCTGGTGGCTACACCTTC. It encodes CASSLGAGGYTF.

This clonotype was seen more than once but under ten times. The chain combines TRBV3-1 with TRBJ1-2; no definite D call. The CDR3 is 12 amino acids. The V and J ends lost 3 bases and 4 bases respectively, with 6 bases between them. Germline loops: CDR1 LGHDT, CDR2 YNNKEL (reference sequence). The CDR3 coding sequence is TGTGCCAGCAGCCAGGGTGTCTATGGCTACACCTTC. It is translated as CASSQGVYGYTF.

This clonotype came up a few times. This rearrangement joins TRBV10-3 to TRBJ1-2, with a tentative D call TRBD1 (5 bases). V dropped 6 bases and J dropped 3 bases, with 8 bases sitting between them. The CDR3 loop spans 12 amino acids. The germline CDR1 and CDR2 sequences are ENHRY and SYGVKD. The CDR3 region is CAIRGPDYGYTF. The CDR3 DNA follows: TGTGCCATCAGGGGACCCGACTATGGCTACACCTTC.

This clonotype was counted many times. For the CDR3, the DNA is TGTGCCAGCAGCTTAGTTTCAACTAATGAAAAACTGTTTTTT. Translated: CASSLVSTNEKLFF. The chain couples TRBV7-9 to TRBJ1-4; D unclear. Germline V gene data show CDR1 as SEHNR and CDR2 as FQNEAQ (reference sequence). The CDR3 has 14 amino acids. Trimming pared 1 base from V and 0 bases from J, leaving 3 bases between.

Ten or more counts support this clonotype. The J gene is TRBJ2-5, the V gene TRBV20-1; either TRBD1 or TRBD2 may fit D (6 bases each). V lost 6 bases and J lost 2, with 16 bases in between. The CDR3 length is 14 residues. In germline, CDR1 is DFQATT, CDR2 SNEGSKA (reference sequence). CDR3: CSAQRGGLQETQYF. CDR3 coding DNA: TGCAGTGCCCAACGTGGGGGGCTGCAAGAGACCCAGTACTTC.

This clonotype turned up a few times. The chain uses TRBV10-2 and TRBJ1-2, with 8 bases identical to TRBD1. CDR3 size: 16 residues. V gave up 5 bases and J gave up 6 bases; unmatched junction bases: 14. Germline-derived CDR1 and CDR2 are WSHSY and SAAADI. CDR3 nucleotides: TGCGCCAGCAGTTTCGATAGGACAGGGTTTATGGATGGCTACACCTTC. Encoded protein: CASSFDRTGFMDGYTF.

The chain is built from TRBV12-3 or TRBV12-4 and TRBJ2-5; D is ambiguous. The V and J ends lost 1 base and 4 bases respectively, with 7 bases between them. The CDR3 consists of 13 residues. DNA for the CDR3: TGTGCCAGCAGTTTAGGATTGCCAGAGACCCAGTACTTC. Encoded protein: CASSLGLPETQYF.

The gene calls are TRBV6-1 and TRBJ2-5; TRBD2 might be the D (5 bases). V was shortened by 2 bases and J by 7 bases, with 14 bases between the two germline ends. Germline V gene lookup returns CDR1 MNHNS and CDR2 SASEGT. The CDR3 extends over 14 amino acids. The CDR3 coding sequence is TGTGCCAGCAGTGAATCGGGGTTACTCGTGACCCAGTACTTC. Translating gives CASSESGLLVTQYF.

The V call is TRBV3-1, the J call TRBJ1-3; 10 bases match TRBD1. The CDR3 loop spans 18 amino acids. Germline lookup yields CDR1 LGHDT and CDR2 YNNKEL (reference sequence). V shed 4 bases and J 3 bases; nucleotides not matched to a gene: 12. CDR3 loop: CASSLRQGAGLFGNTIYF. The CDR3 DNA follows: TGTGCCAGCAGCCTAAGACAGGGGGCTGGTCTCTTTGGAAACACCATATATTTT.

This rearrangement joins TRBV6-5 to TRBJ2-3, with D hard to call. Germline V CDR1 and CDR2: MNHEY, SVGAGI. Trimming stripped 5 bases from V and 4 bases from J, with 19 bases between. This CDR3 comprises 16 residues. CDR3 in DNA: TGTGCCAGCAGTAGGGCCCCATGGGTCAGCTCAGATACGCAGTATTTT. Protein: CASSRAPWVSSDTQYF.

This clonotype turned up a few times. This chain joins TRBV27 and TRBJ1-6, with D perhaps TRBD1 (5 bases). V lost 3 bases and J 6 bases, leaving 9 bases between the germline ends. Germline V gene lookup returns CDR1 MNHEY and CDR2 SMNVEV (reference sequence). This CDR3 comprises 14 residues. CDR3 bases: TGTGCCAGCAGTTTGACGGGGCTTAATTCACCCCTCCACTTT. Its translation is CASSLTGLNSPLHF.

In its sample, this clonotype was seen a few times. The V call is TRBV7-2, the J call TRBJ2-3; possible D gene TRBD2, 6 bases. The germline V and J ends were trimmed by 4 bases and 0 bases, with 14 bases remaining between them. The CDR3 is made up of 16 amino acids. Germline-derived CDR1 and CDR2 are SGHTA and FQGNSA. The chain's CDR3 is CASSSRGTPSTDTQYF. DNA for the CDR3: TGTGCCAGCAGCTCACGTGGGACTCCTAGCACAGATACGCAGTATTTT.

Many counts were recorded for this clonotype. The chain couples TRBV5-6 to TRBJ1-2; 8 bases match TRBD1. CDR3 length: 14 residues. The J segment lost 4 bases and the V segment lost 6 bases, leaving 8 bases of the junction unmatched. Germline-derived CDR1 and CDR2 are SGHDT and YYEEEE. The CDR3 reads CASILTGVGYGYTF. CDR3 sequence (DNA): TGTGCCAGCATCCTGACAGGGGTGGGCTATGGCTACACCTTC.

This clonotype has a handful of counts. The chain's CDR3 is CASSWGGNNEQFF. CDR3 nucleotide sequence: TGTGCCAGCAGTTGGGGGGGGAACAATGAGCAGTTCTTC. The J gene is TRBJ2-1, the V gene TRBV6-5, with 7 positions matching TRBD2. In germline, CDR1 is MNHEY, CDR2 SVGAGI. The CDR3 totals 13 residues. The junction had 2 bases not matched to a gene; V was cut back by 4 bases and J by 5 bases.

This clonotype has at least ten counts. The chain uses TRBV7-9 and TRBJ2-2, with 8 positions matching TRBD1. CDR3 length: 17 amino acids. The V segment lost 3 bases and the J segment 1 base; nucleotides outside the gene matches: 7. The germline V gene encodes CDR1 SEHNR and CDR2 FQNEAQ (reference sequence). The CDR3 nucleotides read TGTGCCAGCAGCTTCTCCCCCGGGACAGGGAACACCGGGGAGCTGTTTTTT. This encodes CASSFSPGTGNTGELFF. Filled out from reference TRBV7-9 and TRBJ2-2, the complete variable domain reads DTGVSQNPRHKITKRGQNVTFRCDPISEHNRLYWYRQTLGQGPEFLTYFQNEAQLEKSRLLSDRFSAERPKGSFSTLEIQRTEQGDSAMYLCASSFSPGTGNTGELFFGEGSRLTVL.

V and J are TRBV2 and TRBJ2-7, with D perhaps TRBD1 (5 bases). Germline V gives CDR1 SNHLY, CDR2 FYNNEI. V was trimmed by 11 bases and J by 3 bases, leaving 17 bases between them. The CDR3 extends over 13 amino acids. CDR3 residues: CAGRRQRFYEQYV. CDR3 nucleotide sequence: TGTGCCGGGCGAAGACAGAGATTCTACGAGCAGTACGTC.